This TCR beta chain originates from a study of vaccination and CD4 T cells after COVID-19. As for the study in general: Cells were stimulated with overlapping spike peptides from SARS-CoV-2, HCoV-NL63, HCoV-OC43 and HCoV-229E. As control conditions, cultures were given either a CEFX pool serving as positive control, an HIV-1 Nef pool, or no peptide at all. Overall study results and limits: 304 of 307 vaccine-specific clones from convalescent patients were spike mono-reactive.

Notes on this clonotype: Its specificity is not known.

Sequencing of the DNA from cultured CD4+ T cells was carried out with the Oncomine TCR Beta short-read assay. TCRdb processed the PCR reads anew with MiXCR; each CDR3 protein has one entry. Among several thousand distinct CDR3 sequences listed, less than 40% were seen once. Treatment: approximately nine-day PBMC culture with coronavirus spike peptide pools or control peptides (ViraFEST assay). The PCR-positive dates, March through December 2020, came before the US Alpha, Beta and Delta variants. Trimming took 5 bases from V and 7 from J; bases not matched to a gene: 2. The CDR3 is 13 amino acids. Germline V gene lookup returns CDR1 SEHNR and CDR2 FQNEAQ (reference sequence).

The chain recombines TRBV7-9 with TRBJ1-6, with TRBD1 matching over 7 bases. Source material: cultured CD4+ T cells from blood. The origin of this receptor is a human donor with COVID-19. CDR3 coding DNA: TGTGCCAGCAGCATACAGGGGAATTCACCCCTCCACTTT. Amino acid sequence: CASSIQGNSPLHF.